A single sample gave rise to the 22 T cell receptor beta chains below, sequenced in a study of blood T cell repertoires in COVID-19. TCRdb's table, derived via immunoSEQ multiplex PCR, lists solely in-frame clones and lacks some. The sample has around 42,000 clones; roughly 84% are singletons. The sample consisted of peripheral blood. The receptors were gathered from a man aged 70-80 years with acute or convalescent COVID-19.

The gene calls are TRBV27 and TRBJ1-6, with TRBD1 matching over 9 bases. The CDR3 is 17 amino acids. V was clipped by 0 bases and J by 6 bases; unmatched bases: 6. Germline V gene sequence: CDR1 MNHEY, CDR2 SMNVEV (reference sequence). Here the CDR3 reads CASSLSVRTGVNSPLHF. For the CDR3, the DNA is TGTGCCAGCAGTTTATCGGTCCGGACAGGGGTTAATTCACCCCTCCACTTT.

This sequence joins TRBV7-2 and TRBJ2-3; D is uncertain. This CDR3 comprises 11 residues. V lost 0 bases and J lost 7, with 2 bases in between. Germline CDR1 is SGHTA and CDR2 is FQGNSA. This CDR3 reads CASSLANTQYF. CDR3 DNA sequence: TGTGCCAGCAGCTTAGCCAATACGCAGTATTTT.

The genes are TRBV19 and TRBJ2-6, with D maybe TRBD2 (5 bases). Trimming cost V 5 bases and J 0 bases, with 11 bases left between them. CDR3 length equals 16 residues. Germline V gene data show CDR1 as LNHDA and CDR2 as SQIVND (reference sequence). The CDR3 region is CASSVGVSSGANVLTF. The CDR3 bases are TGTGCCAGTAGTGTCGGGGTCTCCTCTGGGGCCAACGTCCTGACTTTC.

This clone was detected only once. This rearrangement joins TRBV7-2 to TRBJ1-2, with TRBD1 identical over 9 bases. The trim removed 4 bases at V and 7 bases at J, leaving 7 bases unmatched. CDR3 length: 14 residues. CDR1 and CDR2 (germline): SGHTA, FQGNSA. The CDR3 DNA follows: TGTGCCAGCAGCTGGGGACAGGGTCCGTCTGGCTACACCTTC. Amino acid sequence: CASSWGQGPSGYTF.

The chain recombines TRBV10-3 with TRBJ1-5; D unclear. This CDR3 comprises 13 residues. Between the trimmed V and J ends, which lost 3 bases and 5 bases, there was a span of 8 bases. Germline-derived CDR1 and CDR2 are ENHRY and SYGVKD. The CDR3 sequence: CAISEREDQPQHF. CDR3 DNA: TGTGCCATCAGTGAAAGGGAGGATCAGCCCCAGCATTTT.

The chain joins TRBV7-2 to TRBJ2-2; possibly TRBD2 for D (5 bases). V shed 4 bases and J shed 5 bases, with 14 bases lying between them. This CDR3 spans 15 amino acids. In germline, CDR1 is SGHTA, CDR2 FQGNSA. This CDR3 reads CASSSQDFFTGELFF. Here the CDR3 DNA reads TGTGCCAGCAGCTCCCAGGACTTTTTTACCGGGGAGCTGTTTTTT.

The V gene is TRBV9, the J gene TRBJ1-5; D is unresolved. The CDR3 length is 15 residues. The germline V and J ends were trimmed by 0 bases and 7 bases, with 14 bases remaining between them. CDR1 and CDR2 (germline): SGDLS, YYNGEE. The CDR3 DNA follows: TGTGCCAGCAGCGTAGATGGAACAGTATACCAGCCCCAGCATTTT. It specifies CASSVDGTVYQPQHF.

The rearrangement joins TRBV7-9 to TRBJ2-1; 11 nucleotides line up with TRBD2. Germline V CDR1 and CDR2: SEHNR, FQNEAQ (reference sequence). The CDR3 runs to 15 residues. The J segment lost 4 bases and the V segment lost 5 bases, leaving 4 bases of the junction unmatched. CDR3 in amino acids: CASSHRTSGYNEQFF. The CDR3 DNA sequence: TGTGCCAGCAGCCATCGGACTAGCGGGTACAATGAGCAGTTCTTC.

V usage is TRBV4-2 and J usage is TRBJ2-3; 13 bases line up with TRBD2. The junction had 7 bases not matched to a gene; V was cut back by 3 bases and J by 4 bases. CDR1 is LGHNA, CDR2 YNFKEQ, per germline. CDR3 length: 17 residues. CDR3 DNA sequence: TGTGCCAGCAGCCAGGGAGGACTAGCGGGAGAGGCAGATACGCAGTATTTT. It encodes CASSQGGLAGEADTQYF.

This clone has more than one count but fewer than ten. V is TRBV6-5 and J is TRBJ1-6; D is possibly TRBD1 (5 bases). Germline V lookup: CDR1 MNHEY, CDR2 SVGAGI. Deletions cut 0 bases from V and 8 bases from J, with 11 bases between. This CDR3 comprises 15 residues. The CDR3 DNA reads TGTGCCAGCAGTTACTCAGGCAGGGAGGATTCACCCCTCCACTTT. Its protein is CASSYSGREDSPLHF.

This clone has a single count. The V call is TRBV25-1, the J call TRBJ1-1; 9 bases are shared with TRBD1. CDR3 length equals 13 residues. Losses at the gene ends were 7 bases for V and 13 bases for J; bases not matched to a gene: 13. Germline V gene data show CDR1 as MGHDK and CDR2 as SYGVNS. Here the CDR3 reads CASTGLDRGGSFF. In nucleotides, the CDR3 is TGTGCCAGCACCGGGTTGGACAGGGGAGGCAGTTTCTTT.

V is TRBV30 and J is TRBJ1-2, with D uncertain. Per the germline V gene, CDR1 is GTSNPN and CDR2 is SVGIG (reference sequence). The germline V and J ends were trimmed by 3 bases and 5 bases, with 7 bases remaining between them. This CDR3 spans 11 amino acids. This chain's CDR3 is CAWSREYGYTF. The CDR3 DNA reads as TGTGCCTGGAGCCGAGAGTATGGCTACACCTTC.

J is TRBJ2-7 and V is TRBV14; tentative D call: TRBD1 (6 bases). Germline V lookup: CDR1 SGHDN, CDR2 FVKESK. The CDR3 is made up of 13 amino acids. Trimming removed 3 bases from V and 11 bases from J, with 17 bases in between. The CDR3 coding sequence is TGTGCCAGCAGCCAGACCCAACAGGGTGGGGAGTACTTC. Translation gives CASSQTQQGGEYF.

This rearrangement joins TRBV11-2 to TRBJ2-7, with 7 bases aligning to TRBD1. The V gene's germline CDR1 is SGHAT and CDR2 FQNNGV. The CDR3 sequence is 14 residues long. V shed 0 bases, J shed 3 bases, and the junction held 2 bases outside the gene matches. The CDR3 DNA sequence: TGTGCCAGCAGCTTAGAGCGGACAGGCTACGAGCAGTACTTC. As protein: CASSLERTGYEQYF. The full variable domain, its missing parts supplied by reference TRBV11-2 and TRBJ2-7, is EAGVAQSPRYKIIEKRQSVAFWCNPISGHATLYWYQQILGQGPKLLIQFQNNGVVDDSQLPKDRFSAERLKGVDSTLKIQPAKLEDSAVYLCASSLERTGYEQYFGPGTRLTVT.

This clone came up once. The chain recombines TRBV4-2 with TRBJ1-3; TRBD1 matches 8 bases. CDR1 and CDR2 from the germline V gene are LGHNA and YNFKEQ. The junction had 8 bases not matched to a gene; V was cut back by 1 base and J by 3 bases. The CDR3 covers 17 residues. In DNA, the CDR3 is TGTGCCAGCAGCCAAGCGGGGGCAGGGGGCGGTGGAAACACCATATATTTT. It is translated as CASSQAGAGGGGNTIYF.

CDR3 sequence reads: CASSPYGRGSDQPQHF. The CDR3, as DNA: TGTGCCAGCTCACCGTACGGCAGGGGAAGCGATCAGCCCCAGCATTTT. The rearrangement joins TRBV18 to TRBJ1-5; D possibly corresponds to TRBD1 (6 bases). The CDR3 has 16 residues. Germline CDR1 reads KGHSH; CDR2 reads LQKENI. The germline V and J ends were trimmed by 3 bases and 5 bases, with 17 bases remaining between them.

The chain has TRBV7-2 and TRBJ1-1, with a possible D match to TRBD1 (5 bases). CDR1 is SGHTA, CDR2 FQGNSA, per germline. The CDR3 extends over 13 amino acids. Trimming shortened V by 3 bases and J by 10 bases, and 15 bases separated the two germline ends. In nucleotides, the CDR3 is TGTGCCAGCAGCTTCCAGGGCGGAGATTCAGCTTTCTTT. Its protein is CASSFQGGDSAFF.

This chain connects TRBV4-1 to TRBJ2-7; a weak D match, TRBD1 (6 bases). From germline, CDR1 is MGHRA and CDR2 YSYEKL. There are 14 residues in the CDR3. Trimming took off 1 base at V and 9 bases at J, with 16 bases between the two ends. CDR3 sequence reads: CASSQVTTGPGQYF. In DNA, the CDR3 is TGCGCCAGCAGCCAAGTGACGACAGGTCCGGGGCAGTACTTC.

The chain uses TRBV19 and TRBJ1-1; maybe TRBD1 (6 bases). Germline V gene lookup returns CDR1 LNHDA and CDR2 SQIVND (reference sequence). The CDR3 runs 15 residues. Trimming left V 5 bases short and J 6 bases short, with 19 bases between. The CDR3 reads CASSHGGGPRAEAFF. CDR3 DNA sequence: TGTGCCAGTAGTCATGGGGGGGGGCCCCGGGCTGAAGCTTTCTTT.

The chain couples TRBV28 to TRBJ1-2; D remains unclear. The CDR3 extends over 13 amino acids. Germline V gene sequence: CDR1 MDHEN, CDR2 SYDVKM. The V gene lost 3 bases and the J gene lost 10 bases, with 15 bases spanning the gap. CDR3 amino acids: CASSFPGGTVYTF. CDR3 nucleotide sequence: TGTGCCAGCAGTTTCCCCGGAGGAACCGTCTACACCTTC.

The CDR3 here is CATSYSSNQPQHF. CDR3 nucleotides: TGTGCCACCTCTTATTCTAGCAATCAGCCCCAGCATTTT. The V call is TRBV19, the J call TRBJ1-5, with D uncertain. CDR1 and CDR2 from the germline V gene are LNHDA and SQIVND (reference sequence). Trimming pared 10 bases from V and 0 bases from J, leaving 10 bases between. This CDR3 is built from 13 residues.

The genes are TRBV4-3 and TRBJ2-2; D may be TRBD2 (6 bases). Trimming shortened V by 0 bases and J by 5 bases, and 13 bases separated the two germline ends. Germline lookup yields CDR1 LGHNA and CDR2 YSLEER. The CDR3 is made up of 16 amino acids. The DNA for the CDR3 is TGCGCCAGCAGCCAAGATACCAGGGCGGGGACCGGGGAGCTGTTTTTT. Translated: CASSQDTRAGTGELFF.